A selection of T cell receptor beta chains follows, all from one sample in a study of shared clonotypes between healthy human individuals. Only in-frame clones appear in the TCRdb table, and some are missing; sequencing was by immunoSEQ multiplex PCR. The data hold around 600,000 clones, with roughly 98% observed a single time. What was sequenced was naive CD8+ T cells sorted from blood. These receptor sequences come from a young man in good health. CDR3s include the opening cysteine and the closing phenylalanine or tryptophan.

V: TRBV27; J: TRBJ2-1; CDR3: CASSSIGGWGDNEQFF
V: TRBV10-3; J: TRBJ2-7; CDR3: CAIQAVSSYEQYF
V: TRBV6-5; J: TRBJ2-5; CDR3: CASSYGSNGQETQYF
V: TRBV2; J: TRBJ1-3; CDR3: CASFRRGSYKSGNTIYF
V: TRBV29-1; J: TRBJ2-7; CDR3: CSVEGAGTDYEQYF
V: TRBV12-5; J: TRBJ2-1; CDR3: CASSDTYNEQFF
V: TRBV9; J: TRBJ2-3; CDR3: CASSGRTQYF
V: TRBV9; J: TRBJ2-7; CDR3: CASSVGGGSEQYF
V: TRBV14; J: TRBJ2-7; CDR3: CASSPRTPTYEQYF
V: TRBV7-6; J: TRBJ2-3; CDR3: CASSSLGTTDTQYF
V: TRBV5-4; J: TRBJ2-7; CDR3: CASSLGQGAYEQYF
V: TRBV9; J: TRBJ2-1; CDR3: CASSVRAKGLVNEQFF
V: TRBV7-9; J: TRBJ2-1; CDR3: CASSRRDTDNEQFF
V: TRBV10-2; J: TRBJ2-7; CDR3: CASSEAGAYEQYF
V: TRBV9; J: TRBJ2-7; CDR3: CASSLTPGQGYEQYF
V: TRBV28; J: TRBJ2-1; CDR3: CASSTRELAMRVEYNEQFF
V: TRBV27; J: TRBJ2-7; CDR3: CASGRGQTYEQYF
V: TRBV4-1; J: TRBJ2-7; CDR3: CASSQDSAGWYEQYF
V: TRBV7-2; J: TRBJ2-3; CDR3: CASSLWPGASDTQYF
V: TRBV9; J: TRBJ1-1; CDR3: CASSVDHDRDRTEAFF
V: TRBV19; J: TRBJ2-1; CDR3: CASSRPGQGYNEQFF
V: TRBV4-1; J: TRBJ1-3; CDR3: CASSQIGTPGNTIYF
V: TRBV29-1; J: TRBJ2-2; CDR3: CSAGANTGELFF
V: TRBV18; J: TRBJ1-1; CDR3: CASSPDRGPGRTEAFF
V: TRBV10-2; J: TRBJ2-7; CDR3: CASSELAYEQYF
V: TRBV6-1; J: TRBJ2-7; CDR3: CASSEWGSYEQYF
V: TRBV11-2; J: TRBJ1-1; CDR3: CASSSKVVVNTEAFF
V: TRBV28; J: TRBJ2-1; CDR3: CASSSPSGGGYNEQFF